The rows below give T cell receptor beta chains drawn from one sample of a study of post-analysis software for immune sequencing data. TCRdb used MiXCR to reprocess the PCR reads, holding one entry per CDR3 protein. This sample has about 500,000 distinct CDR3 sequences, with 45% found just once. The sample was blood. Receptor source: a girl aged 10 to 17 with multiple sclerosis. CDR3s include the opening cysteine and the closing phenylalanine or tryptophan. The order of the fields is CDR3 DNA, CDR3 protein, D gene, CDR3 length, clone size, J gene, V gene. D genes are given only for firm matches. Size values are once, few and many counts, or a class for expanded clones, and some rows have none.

TGTGCCAGTAGTCCCCCTTTACGGGAGGTGTGGGGGCGCGAGCAGTACTTC	CASSPPLREVWGREQYF	NA	17	NA	TRBJ2-7	TRBV27
TGTGCCAGCATGAAGGAGTGGAGGCAGCCACTTGGCACTGAAGCTTTCTTT	CASMKEWRQPLGTEAFF	NA	17	few	TRBJ1-1	TRBV6-1
TGCGCCAGCAGCTTAGTGACAGACGGCTACTATGGCTACACCTTC	CASSLVTDGYYGYTF	NA	15	NA	TRBJ1-2	TRBV5-1
TGTGCCAGCAGCTTAAGTCGACAGGAAATCAACTATGGCTACACCTTC	CASSLSRQEINYGYTF	NA	16	NA	TRBJ1-2	TRBV5-5
TGTGCCAGCAGTTACTCCCCACTAGCGGGAGTTGACAATGAGCAGTTCTTC	CASSYSPLAGVDNEQFF	TRBD2	17	few	TRBJ2-1	TRBV6-6
TGCAGTGCCCGTCGTAGGGACACTGAAAAACTGTTTTTT	CSARRRDTEKLFF	NA	13	NA	TRBJ1-4	TRBV20-1
TGTGCCAGCAGCCTCTCGTCGGGGCCCGAAAGCACAGATACGCAGTATTTT	CASSLSSGPESTDTQYF	NA	17	few	TRBJ2-3	TRBV4-2
TGCAGTGCTAGGCCCGGGATCAACTATGGCTACACCTTC	CSARPGINYGYTF	NA	13	few	TRBJ1-2	TRBV20-1
TGTGCCAGCAGTTACAGCTGGGGGGATAACACCGGGGAGCTGTTTTTT	CASSYSWGDNTGELFF	NA	16	NA	TRBJ2-2	TRBV6-5
TGTGCCAGCAGTTTCCTAGGGTCCAAGACGATCAGCGGCTACACCTTC	CASSFLGSKTISGYTF	NA	16	few	TRBJ1-2	TRBV12-3/TRBV12-4
TGTGCCAGCACCTATAGCGGGCTTACCTACGAGCAGTACTTC	CASTYSGLTYEQYF	TRBD2	14	few	TRBJ2-7	TRBV28
TGTGCCAGCAGTTACTCGATGGTCCCAGCGGGAGGGTCCTACAATGAGCAGTTCTTC	CASSYSMVPAGGSYNEQFF	TRBD2	19	NA	TRBJ2-1	TRBV6-2/TRBV6-3
TGTGCCAGCAGTTTACTCAGGACTAGCGCCAACAATGAGCAGTTCTTC	CASSLLRTSANNEQFF	TRBD2	16	NA	TRBJ2-1	TRBV12-3/TRBV12-4
TGTGCCAGCCCCCCCCTCACGGCAGGGGGTGGGGGCTATGGCTACACCTTC	CASPPLTAGGGGYGYTF	TRBD1	17	NA	TRBJ1-2	TRBV7-8
TGTGCCAGCAGCTTAGACGGGGCGGGGAATGAGCAGTTCTTC	CASSLDGAGNEQFF	NA	14	few	TRBJ2-1	TRBV7-8
TGTGCCAGCAGCGTAGCCCCAGGGGGCAGCCTCCTCGAGCAGTACTTC	CASSVAPGGSLLEQYF	TRBD1	16	NA	TRBJ2-7	TRBV9
TGTGCCAGCAGCTTTGACGGGACAGGGTCCCACGAGCAGTACTTC	CASSFDGTGSHEQYF	TRBD1	15	few	TRBJ2-7	TRBV9
TGCGCCAGCAGCTTGCAAGCGGGGGTAACAGATACGCAGTATTTT	CASSLQAGVTDTQYF	TRBD2	15	NA	TRBJ2-3	TRBV5-1
TGTGCCAGCAGCCAATTACACCGACAAGTCCTTCAATACGAGCAGTACTTC	CASSQLHRQVLQYEQYF	NA	17	NA	TRBJ2-7	TRBV7-9
TGTGCCAGCAAGTGGGAGGCGAATACCTACGAGCAGTACTTC	CASKWEANTYEQYF	NA	14	few	TRBJ2-7	TRBV6-1
TGTGCCTGGAGTGTAGAGGGGAATCAGCCCCAGCATTTT	CAWSVEGNQPQHF	NA	13	few	TRBJ1-5	TRBV30
TGTGCCAGCAGTTTCAGGCAGGACAATGAGCAGTTCTTC	CASSFRQDNEQFF	NA	13	few	TRBJ2-1	TRBV6-1
TGTGCCAGCAGCGACAGCCCAAGCTCCTACGAGCGGTACTTC	CASSDSPSSYERYF	NA	14	NA	TRBJ2-5	TRBV7-9
TGTGCCAGCAGTGGTTGGGCTACAAAAGAGACCCAGTACTTC	CASSGWATKETQYF	NA	14	few	TRBJ2-5	TRBV25-1
TGTGCCAGCAGCCAAAATAACCCCACAGATACGCAGTATTTT	CASSQNNPTDTQYF	NA	14	once	TRBJ2-3	TRBV9
TGCGCCAGCAGCTCGCTGGGGCACCTCATGAGGCACACAGATACGCAGTATTTT	CASSSLGHLMRHTDTQYF	NA	18	NA	TRBJ2-3	TRBV5-1